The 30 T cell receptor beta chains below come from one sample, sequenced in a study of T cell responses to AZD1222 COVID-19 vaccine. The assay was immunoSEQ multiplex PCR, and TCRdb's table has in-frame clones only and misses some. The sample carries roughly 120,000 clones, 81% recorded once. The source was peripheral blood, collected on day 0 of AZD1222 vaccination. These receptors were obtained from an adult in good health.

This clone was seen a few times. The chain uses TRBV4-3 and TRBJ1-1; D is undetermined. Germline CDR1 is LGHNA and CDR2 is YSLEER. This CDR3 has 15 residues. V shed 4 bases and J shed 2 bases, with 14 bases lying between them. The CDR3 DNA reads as TGCGCCAGCAGCCCTTCGGGGAGCCTAAACACTGAAGCTTTCTTT. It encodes CASSPSGSLNTEAFF.

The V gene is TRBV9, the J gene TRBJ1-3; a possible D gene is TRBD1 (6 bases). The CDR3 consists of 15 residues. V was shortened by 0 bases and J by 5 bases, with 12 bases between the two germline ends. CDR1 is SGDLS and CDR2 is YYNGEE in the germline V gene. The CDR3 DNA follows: TGTGCCAGCAGCGTAGGTCGGGGGGCTAGAAACACCATATATTTT. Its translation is CASSVGRGARNTIYF.

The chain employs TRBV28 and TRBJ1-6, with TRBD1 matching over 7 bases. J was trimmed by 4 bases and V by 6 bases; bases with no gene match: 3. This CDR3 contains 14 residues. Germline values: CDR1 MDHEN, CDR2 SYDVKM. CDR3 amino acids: CASSQGEYNSPLHF. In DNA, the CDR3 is TGTGCCAGCAGCCAGGGGGAGTATAATTCACCCCTCCACTTT. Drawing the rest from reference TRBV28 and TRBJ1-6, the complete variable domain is DVKVTQSSRYLVKRTGEKVFLECVQDMDHENMFWYRQDPGLGLRLIYFSYDVKMKEKGDIPEGYSVSREKKERFSLILESASTNQTSMYLCASSQGEYNSPLHFGNGTRLTVT.

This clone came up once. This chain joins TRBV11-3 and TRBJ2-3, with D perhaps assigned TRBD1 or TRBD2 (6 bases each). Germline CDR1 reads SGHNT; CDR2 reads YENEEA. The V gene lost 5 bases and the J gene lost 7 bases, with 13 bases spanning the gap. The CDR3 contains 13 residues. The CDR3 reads CASSPLGGNTQYF. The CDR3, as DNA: TGTGCCAGCAGCCCCCTAGGGGGGAATACGCAGTATTTT.

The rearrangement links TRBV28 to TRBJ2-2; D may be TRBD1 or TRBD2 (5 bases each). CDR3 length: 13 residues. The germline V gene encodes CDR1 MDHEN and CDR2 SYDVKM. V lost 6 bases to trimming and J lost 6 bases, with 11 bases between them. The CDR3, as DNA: TGTGCCAGCAGGGGGGTAGGCGCCGGGGAGCTGTTTTTT. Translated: CASRGVGAGELFF.

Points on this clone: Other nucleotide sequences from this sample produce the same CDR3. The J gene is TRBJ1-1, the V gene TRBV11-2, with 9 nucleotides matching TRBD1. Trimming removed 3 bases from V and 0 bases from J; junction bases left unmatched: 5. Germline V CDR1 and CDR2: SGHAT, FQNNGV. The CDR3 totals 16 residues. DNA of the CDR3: TGTGCCAGCAGCTTGGGGACAGGGCGGATGAACACTGAAGCTTTCTTT. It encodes CASSLGTGRMNTEAFF.

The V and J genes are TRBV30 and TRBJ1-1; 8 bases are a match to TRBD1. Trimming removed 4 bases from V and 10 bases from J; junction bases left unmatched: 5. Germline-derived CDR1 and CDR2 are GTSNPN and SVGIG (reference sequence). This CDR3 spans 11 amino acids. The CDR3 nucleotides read TGTGCCTGGACGCAGGGGGCTCGAGCTTTCTTT. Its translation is CAWTQGARAFF.

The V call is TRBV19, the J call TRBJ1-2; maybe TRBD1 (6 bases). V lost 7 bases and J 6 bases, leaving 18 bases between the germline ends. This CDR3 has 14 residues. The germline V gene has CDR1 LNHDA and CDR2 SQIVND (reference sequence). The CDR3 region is CASIPLPGADGYTF. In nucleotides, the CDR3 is TGTGCCAGTATCCCCCTACCGGGGGCCGATGGCTACACCTTC.

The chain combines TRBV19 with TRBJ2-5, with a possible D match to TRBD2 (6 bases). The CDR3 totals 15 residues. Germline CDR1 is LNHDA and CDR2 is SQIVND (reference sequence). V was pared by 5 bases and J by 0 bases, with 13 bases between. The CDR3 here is CASSLGGGYQETQYF. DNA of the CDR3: TGTGCCAGTAGTCTTGGTGGGGGGTACCAAGAGACCCAGTACTTC.

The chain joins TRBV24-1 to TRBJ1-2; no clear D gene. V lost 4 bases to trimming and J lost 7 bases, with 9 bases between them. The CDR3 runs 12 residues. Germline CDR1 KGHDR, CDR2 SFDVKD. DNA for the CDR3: TGTGCCACCAGTGACCCGGTAGGTGGCTACACCTTC. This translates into CATSDPVGGYTF.

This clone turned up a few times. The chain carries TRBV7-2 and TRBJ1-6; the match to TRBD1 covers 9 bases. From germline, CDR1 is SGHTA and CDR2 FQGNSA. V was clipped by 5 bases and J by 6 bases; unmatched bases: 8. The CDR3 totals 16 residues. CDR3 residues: CASSRVQGASNSPLHF. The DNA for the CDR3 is TGTGCCAGCAGCCGCGTACAGGGGGCGTCTAATTCACCCCTCCACTTT.

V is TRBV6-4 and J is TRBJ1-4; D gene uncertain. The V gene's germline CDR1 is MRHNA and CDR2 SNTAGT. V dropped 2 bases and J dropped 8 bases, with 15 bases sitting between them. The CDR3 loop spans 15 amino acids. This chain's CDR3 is CASSDGQTSREKLFF. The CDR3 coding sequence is TGTGCCAGCAGTGACGGGCAGACGAGTCGGGAAAAACTGTTTTTT.

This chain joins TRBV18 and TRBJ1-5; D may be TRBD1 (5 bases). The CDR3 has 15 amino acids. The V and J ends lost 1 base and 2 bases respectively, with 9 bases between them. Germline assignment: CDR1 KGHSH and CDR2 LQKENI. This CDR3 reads CASSPQGLGNQPQHF. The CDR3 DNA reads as TGTGCCAGCTCACCACAGGGGCTTGGCAATCAGCCCCAGCATTTT. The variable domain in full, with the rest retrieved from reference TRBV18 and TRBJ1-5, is NAGVMQNPRHLVRRRGQEARLRCSPMKGHSHVYWYRQLPEEGLKFMVYLQKENIIDESGMPKERFSAEFPKEGPSILRIQQVVRGDSAAYFCASSPQGLGNQPQHFGDGTRLSIL.

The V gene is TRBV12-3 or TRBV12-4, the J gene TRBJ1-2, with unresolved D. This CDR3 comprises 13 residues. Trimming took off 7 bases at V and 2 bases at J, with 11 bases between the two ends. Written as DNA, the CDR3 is TGTGCCAGCACTTTCAACCCCAACTATGGCTACACCTTC. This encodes CASTFNPNYGYTF.

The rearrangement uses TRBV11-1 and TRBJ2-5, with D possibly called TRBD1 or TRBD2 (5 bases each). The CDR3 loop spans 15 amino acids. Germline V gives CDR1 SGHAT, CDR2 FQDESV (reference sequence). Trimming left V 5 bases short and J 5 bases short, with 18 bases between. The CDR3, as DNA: TGTGCCAGCAGCCTGGGGGACGGGCGGTCGGAGACCCAGTACTTC. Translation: CASSLGDGRSETQYF.

The CDR3 loop reads CASSLRVGGYTF. CDR3 coding DNA: TGTGCCAGCAGTTTACGGGTGGGTGGCTACACCTTC. J is TRBJ1-2 and V is TRBV12-3 or TRBV12-4; D is unresolved. The CDR3 runs 12 residues. V dropped 2 bases and J dropped 7 bases, with 8 bases sitting between them.

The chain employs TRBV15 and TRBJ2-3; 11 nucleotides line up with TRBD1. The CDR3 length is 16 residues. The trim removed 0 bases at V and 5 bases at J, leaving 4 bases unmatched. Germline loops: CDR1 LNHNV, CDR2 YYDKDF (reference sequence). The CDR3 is CATSRDGGQGGDTQYF. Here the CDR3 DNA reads TGTGCCACCAGCAGAGATGGGGGACAGGGGGGAGATACGCAGTATTTT.

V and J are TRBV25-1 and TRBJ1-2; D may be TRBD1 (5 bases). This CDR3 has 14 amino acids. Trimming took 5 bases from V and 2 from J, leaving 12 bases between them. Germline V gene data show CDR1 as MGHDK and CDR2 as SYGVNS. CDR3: CASSKPGPNYGYTF. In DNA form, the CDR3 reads TGTGCCAGCAGTAAACCGGGGCCAAACTATGGCTACACCTTC.

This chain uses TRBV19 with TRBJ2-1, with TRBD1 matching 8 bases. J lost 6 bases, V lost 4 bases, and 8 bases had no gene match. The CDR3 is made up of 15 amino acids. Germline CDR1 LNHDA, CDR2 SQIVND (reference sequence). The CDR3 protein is CASSTRQGLSNEQFF. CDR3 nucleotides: TGTGCCAGTAGTACAAGACAGGGGTTAAGCAATGAGCAGTTCTTC.

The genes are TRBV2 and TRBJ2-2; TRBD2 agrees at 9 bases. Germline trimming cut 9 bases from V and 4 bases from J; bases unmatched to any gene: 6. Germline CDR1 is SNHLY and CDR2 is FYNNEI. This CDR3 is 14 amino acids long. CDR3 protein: CASRTSAGTGELFF. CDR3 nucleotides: TGTGCCAGTCGGACTAGCGCTGGCACCGGGGAGCTGTTTTTT.

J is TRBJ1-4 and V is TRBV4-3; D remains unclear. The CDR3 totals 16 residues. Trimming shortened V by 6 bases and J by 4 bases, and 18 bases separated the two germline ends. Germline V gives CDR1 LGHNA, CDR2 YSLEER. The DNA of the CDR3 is TGCGCCAGCAGACCATCTTCGACGGCTTTTAATGAAAAACTGTTTTTT. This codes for CASRPSSTAFNEKLFF.

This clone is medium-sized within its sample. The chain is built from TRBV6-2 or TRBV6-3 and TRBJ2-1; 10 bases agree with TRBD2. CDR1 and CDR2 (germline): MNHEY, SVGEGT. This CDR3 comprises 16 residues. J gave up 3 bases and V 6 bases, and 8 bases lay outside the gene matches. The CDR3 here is CASSRFLAGGYNEQFF. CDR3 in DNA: TGTGCCAGCAGCCGCTTTTTAGCGGGAGGCTACAATGAGCAGTTCTTC.

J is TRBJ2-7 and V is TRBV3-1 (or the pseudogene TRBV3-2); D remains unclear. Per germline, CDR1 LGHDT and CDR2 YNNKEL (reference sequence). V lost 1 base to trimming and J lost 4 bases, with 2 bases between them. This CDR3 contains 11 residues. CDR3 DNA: TGTGCCAGCAGCCAAGGGTACGAGCAGTACTTC. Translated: CASSQGYEQYF.

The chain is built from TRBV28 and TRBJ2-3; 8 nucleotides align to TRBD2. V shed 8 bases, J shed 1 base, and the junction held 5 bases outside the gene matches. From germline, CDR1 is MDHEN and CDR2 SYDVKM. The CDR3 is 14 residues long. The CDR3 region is CASGATSGTDTQYF. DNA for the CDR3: TGTGCCAGCGGGGCGACTAGCGGCACAGATACGCAGTATTTT.

The CDR3 DNA follows: TGTGCCAGCAGCTTAGTCCGGGACACTGAAGCTTTCTTT. Translation gives CASSLVRDTEAFF. The V gene is TRBV7-7, the J gene TRBJ1-1; D remains ambiguous. V was trimmed by 1 base and J by 3 bases, leaving 6 bases between them. The CDR3 is 13 amino acids. Germline CDR1 SSHAT, CDR2 FNYEAQ (reference sequence).

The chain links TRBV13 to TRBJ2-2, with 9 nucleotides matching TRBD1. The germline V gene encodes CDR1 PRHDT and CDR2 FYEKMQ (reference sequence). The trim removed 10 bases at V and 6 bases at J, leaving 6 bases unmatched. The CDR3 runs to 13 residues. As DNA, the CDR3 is TGTGCCATCACAGGGGGCGCGGCCGGGGAGCTGTTTTTT. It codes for CAITGGAAGELFF.

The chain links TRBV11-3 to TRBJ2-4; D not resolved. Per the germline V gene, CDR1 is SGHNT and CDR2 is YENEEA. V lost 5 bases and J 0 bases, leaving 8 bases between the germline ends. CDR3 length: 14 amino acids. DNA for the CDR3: TGTGCCAGCAGCACAACACTAGCCAAAAACATTCAGTACTTC. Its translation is CASSTTLAKNIQYF. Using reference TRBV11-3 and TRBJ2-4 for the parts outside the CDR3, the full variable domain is EAGVVQSPRYKIIEKKQPVAFWCNPISGHNTLYWYLQNLGQGPELLIRYENEEAVDDSQLPKDRFSAERLKGVDSTLKIQPAELGDSAVYLCASSTTLAKNIQYFGAGTRLSVL.

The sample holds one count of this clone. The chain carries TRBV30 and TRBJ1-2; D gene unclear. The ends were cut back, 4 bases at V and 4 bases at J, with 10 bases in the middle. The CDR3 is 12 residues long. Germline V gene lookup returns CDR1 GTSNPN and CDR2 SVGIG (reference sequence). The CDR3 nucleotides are TGTGCCTGGACCCGCATTCTCTATGGCTACACCTTC. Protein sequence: CAWTRILYGYTF.

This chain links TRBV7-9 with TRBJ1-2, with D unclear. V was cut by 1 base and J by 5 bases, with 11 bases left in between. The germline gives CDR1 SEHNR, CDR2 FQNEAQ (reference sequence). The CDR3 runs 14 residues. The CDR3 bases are TGTGCCAGCAGCTTAGAGGTGATGGGGTATGGCTACACCTTC. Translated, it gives CASSLEVMGYGYTF.

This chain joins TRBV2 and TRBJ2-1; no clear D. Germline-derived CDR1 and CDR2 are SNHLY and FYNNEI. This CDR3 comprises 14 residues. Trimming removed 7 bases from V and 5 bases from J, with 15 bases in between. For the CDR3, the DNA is TGTGCCAGCACCCAAAGAAGGGCTAACAATGAGCAGTTCTTC. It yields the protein CASTQRRANNEQFF.